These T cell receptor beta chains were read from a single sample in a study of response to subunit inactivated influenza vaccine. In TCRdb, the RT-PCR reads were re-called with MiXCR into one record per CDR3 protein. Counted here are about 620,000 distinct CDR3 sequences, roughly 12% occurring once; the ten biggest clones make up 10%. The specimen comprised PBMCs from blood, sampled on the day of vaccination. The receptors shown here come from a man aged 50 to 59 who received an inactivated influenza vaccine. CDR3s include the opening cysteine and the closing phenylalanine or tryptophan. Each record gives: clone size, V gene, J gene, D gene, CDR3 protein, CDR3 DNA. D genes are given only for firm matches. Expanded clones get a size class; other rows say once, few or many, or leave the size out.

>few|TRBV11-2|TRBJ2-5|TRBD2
CASSSAGELQETQYF
TGTGCCAGCAGCTCGGCGGGGGAGCTCCAAGAGACCCAGTACTTC
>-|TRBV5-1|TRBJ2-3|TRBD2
CASSSWTAGADTQYF
TGCGCCAGCAGCTCATGGACAGCGGGGGCAGATACGCAGTATTTT
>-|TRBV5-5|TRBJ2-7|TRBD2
CASSLISLAGGPEQYF
TGTGCCAGCAGCTTGATATCGCTAGCGGGAGGGCCCGAGCAGTACTTC
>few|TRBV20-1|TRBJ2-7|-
CSARPAETYEQYF
TGCAGTGCTAGACCGGCCGAGACCTACGAGCAGTACTTC
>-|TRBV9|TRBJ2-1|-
CASSVGFHNDEQFF
TGTGCCAGCAGCGTAGGGTTCCATAACGATGAGCAGTTCTTC
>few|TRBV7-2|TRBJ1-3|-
CASSLRVLSGNTIYF
TGTGCCAGCAGCTTAAGGGTCCTCTCTGGAAACACCATATATTTT
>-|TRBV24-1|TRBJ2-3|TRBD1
CATGTAPTDTQYF
TGTGCCACAGGGACAGCCCCCACAGATACGCAGTATTTT
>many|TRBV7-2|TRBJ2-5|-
CASSPRGETYFQETQYF
TGTGCCAGCAGCCCTAGAGGGGAGACATATTTCCAAGAGACCCAGTACTTC
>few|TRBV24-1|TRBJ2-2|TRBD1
CATSDPRGTGSAGELFF
TGTGCCACCAGTGACCCACGCGGGACAGGGTCTGCCGGGGAGCTGTTTTTT
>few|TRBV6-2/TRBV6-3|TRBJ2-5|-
CASSQPGHHQETQYF
TGTGCCAGCAGTCAACCGGGACACCACCAAGAGACCCAGTACTTC
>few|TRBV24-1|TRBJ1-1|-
CATSDRAASEAFF
TGTGCCACCAGTGACAGGGCGGCCTCTGAAGCTTTCTTT
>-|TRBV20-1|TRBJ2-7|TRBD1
CSATSGQTSLNEQYF
TGCAGTGCAACCTCGGGACAGACCTCCCTAAACGAGCAGTACTTC
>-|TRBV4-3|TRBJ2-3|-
CASSQDPGLGTDTQYF
TGCGCCAGCAGCCAAGATCCGGGTTTGGGCACAGATACGCAGTATTTT
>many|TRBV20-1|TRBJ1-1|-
CSARDSGKRSTEAFF
TGCAGTGCTAGAGACTCGGGGAAAAGATCCACTGAAGCTTTCTTT
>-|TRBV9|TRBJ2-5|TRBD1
CASSVSPGGRGKTQYF
TGTGCCAGCAGCGTATCCCCAGGGGGTCGGGGAAAGACCCAGTACTTC
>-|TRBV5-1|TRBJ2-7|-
CASSLGHSLPLEQYF
TGCGCCAGCAGCTTGGGTCATTCGCTCCCCCTCGAGCAGTACTTC
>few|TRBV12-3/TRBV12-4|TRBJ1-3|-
CASSFIQGLPGNTIYF
TGTGCCAGCAGTTTTATACAGGGTTTGCCTGGAAACACCATATATTTT
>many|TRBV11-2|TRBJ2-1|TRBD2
CASSARASGVYEQFF
TGTGCCAGCAGCGCCCGGGCTAGCGGGGTCTATGAGCAGTTCTTC
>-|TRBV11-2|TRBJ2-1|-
CASTRGPTYNEQFF
TGTGCCAGCACCCGCGGACCAACCTACAATGAGCAGTTCTTC
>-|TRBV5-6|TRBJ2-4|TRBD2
CASSLTSGGTKNIQYF
TGTGCCAGCAGCTTGACTAGCGGGGGGACCAAAAACATTCAGTACTTC
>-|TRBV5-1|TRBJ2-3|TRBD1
CASSGSNRGPDTQYF
TGCGCCAGCAGCGGTTCGAACAGGGGCCCAGATACGCAGTATTTT
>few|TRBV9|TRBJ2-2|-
CASSTLVSGELFF
TGTGCCAGCAGCACCCTCGTATCCGGGGAGCTGTTTTTT
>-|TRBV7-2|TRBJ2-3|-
CASSLAGRIRLSTDTQYF
TGTGCCAGCAGCTTAGCAGGGCGGATCCGACTTAGCACAGATACGCAGTATTTT